This TCR beta chain was identified during a study of Graves' ophthalmopathy and Graves' hyperthyroidism. Study-level information: Stable hyperthyroidism was defined by absence of ophthalmopathy within 18 months of follow-up. Broader study findings: Blood also carried most expanded thyroid clonotypes exceeding 0.001 frequency.

The TCR beta CDR3 regions underwent amplification from RNA transcripts. The library came from an HTBI-primed first-round RT-PCR and a second-round multiplex PCR. TCRdb independently ran MiXCR on the multiplex PCR reads; one entry per CDR3 protein. This sample carries about 550,000 distinct CDR3 sequences, about two fifths of them seen once, and the ten largest clones take about 4%. Comments on this clonotype: The antigen is unknown.

Sequencing was performed on peripheral blood or thyroid tissue (not recorded which). This TCR came from an adult man with Graves' hyperthyroidism.

Here the CDR3 DNA reads TGTGCCAGCAGGAACTGGGGGGACTACGAGCAGTACTTC. Translating it yields CASRNWGDYEQYF. The chain combines TRBV7-9 with TRBJ2-7; TRBD2 is a possible D gene (6 bases). This CDR3 is 13 amino acids long. Looked up from germline, CDR1 is SEHNR and CDR2 is FQNEAQ (reference sequence). V was cut by 6 bases and J by 3 bases, with 12 bases left in between.